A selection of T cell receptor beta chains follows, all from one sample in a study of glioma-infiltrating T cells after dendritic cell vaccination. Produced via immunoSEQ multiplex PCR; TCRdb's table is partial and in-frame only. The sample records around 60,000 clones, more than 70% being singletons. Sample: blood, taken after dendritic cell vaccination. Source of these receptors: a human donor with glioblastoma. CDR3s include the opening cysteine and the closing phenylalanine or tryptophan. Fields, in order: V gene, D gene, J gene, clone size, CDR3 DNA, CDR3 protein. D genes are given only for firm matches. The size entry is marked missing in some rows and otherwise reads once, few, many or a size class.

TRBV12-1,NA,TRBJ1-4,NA,TGTGCCAACGGCCGGGGTACAACTAATGAAAAACTGTTTTTT,CANGRGTTNEKLFF
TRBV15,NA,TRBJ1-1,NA,TGTGCCACCAGCAGAGGTTACGGGGGGATGAACACTGAAGCTTTCTTT,CATSRGYGGMNTEAFF
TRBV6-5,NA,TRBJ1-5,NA,TGTGCCAGCAGTCCTATTAGCAGGGGAAATCAGCCCCAGCATTTT,CASSPISRGNQPQHF
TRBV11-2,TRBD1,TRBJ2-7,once,TGTGCCAGCAGCTCTAGACAGGGAAAGAACGAGCAGTACTTC,CASSSRQGKNEQYF
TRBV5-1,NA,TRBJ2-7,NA,TGCGCCAGCAGCTTGGCGGGTCCGAACGAGCAGTACTTC,CASSLAGPNEQYF
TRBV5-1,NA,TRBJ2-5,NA,TGCGCCAGCAGCTTGGAATTCCTAGGCGGAGAGACCCAGTACTTC,CASSLEFLGGETQYF
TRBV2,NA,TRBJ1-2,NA,TGTGCCAGTGGCGGGGGGGGGACCCATGGCTACACCTTC,CASGGGGTHGYTF
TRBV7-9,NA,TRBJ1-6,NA,TGTGCCAGCAGCTTAGCACGTGGGACGGGACTGAATTCACCCCTCCACTTT,CASSLARGTGLNSPLHF
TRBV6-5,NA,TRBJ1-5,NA,TGTGCCAGTATCAGGGTTAGAGGCAATCAGCCCCAGCATTTT,CASIRVRGNQPQHF
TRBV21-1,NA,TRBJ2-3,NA,TGTGCCAGCAGCCCGACAAGTAGCGGGGTTACAGATACGCAGTATTTT,CASSPTSSGVTDTQYF
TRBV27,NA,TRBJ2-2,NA,TGTGCCAGCAGTTTATATGAATATTGGTCGCCGTCCAGGGCCGAATCGAACACCGGGGAGCTGTTTTTT,CASSLYEYWSPSRAESNTGELFF
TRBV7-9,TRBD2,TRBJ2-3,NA,TGTGCCAGCAGCTCCGGACTAGCGGGGGGAGATACGCAGTATTTT,CASSSGLAGGDTQYF
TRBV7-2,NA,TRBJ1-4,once,TGTGCCAGCAGCTTAAGCCGGGAAAAACTGTTTTTT,CASSLSREKLFF
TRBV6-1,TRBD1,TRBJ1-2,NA,TGTGCCAGCAGGGAGACAGGGGGCATTGGCTACACCTTC,CASRETGGIGYTF
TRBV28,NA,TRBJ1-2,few,TGTGCCAGCAGTTTACAGGGAGGGGTGAGTGGCTACACCTTC,CASSLQGGVSGYTF